This T cell receptor beta chain was captured in a study of blood T cell repertoires in COVID-19. The CDR3 spans 16 residues. Germline assignment: CDR1 LNHNV and CDR2 YYDKDF (reference sequence). J was trimmed by 3 bases and V by 0 bases; bases with no gene match: 6. Clones were sequenced by immunoSEQ multiplex PCR, and TCRdb holds only the in-frame ones, with some missing. This sample has tens of thousands of clones; about 81% occur once, and the top ten carry over 8.5%. What was sequenced was peripheral blood. V gene TRBV15 combines with J gene TRBJ1-1; 8 bases are shared with TRBD1. The receptor's source is a human donor in a cohort sampled during active COVID-19. This CDR3 is CATSRDMTGEDTEAFF. The CDR3 nucleotides are TGTGCCACCAGCAGAGATATGACAGGGGAGGACACTGAAGCTTTCTTT.